The clone carrying this T cell receptor beta chain was seen many times. Its antigen is unknown. The V end was cut by 5 bases, the J end by 6 bases, with 17 bases between. The CDR3 is made up of 15 amino acids. From germline, CDR1 is MNHNS and CDR2 SASEGT. The record originates from a study of T cells in Graves' hyperthyroidism and ophthalmopathy. Authors of the study amplified TCR beta CDR3 regions from RNA transcripts. The study used the HTBI primer set for a first-round RT-PCR of the TCR CDR3. Each CDR3 protein is one row after TCRdb ran MiXCR on the multiplex PCR reads. This sample has over 350,000 distinct CDR3 sequences; around 15% occur once, and the top ten carry roughly an eighth. Patients were excluded for uncontrolled infection, other autoimmune disease, pregnancy or lactation. Fresh peripheral blood, 10 ml, yielded the PBMCs. Study-wide findings and caveats: From stable hyperthyroidism, ophthalmopathy was set apart by a 13 V-J model. Blood also contained most expanded thyroid clonotypes above 0.001.

V is TRBV6-1 and J is TRBJ2-1; maybe TRBD2 (6 bases). This sequence originates from a man younger than 30 with Graves' ophthalmopathy. The source material was blood. CDR3 amino acids: CASSNEAGQVNEQFF. CDR3 nucleotides: TGTGCCAGCAGTAACGAAGCGGGCCAGGTCAATGAGCAGTTCTTC.